The rows below give T cell receptor beta chains drawn from one sample of a study of OX40 agonist ivuxolimab in advanced cancers. Data came from immunoSEQ multiplex PCR; TCRdb stores just in-frame clones and leaves some out. The sample holds some 100,000 clones, 70% to 85% seen once. The material sequenced was CD4+ or CD8+ T cells sorted from blood, taken in a trial of the OX40 agonist ivuxolimab. These receptors originate from an adult with an advanced solid tumor such as melanoma, head and neck, liver or kidney cancer. Each CDR3 is given with its conserved first and last residue. Fields, in order: V gene, D gene, J gene, clone size, CDR3 DNA, CDR3 protein. The D gene is left open where the match is weak. Not every row has a clone size; where given, it reads once, few, many or a size class.

v_call: TRBV5-1
d_call: TRBD1
j_call: TRBJ2-5
clone_size: -
cdr3_nt: TGCGCCAGCAGCTTAGGGACAGGGAATATACGAGAGACCCAGTACTTC
cdr3_aa: CASSLGTGNIRETQYF

v_call: TRBV10-1
d_call: TRBD2
j_call: TRBJ2-7
clone_size: -
cdr3_nt: TGCGCCAGCAGTGAGTCGGGAGGGCTATTGCAGCAGTACTTC
cdr3_aa: CASSESGGLLQQYF

v_call: TRBV5-1
d_call: -
j_call: TRBJ2-7
clone_size: -
cdr3_nt: TGCGCCAGCGGCGGCGGAGGCGAGCAGTACTTC
cdr3_aa: CASGGGGEQYF

v_call: TRBV11-2
d_call: -
j_call: TRBJ1-3
clone_size: once
cdr3_nt: TGTGCCAGCAGCGATAGAAGGTACCAGGCGATCTCTGGAAACACCATATATTTT
cdr3_aa: CASSDRRYQAISGNTIYF

v_call: TRBV13
d_call: TRBD1
j_call: TRBJ1-2
clone_size: -
cdr3_nt: TGTGCCAGCAGCTTAGCCCTCGACAGGGGAGATGGCTACACCTTC
cdr3_aa: CASSLALDRGDGYTF

v_call: TRBV7-8
d_call: -
j_call: TRBJ2-7
clone_size: -
cdr3_nt: TGTGCCAGCAGCTCGGAAGGGGGACCTAACTACGAGCAGTACTTC
cdr3_aa: CASSSEGGPNYEQYF

v_call: TRBV14
d_call: TRBD2
j_call: TRBJ2-1
clone_size: -
cdr3_nt: TGTGCCAGCAGCTTGGGACTAGCGGACAACAATGAGCAGTTCTTC
cdr3_aa: CASSLGLADNNEQFF

v_call: TRBV6-1
d_call: TRBD1
j_call: TRBJ1-4
clone_size: -
cdr3_nt: TGTGCCAGCAGTCTGATACAGGGGAGGGGTGAAAAACTGTTTTTT
cdr3_aa: CASSLIQGRGEKLFF

v_call: TRBV14
d_call: -
j_call: TRBJ2-7
clone_size: -
cdr3_nt: TGTGCCAGCAGCCATCCGGCTAGCGCTCTCTACGAGCAGTACTTC
cdr3_aa: CASSHPASALYEQYF

v_call: TRBV27
d_call: -
j_call: TRBJ1-6
clone_size: -
cdr3_nt: TGTGCCAGCAGCCGAGACGGTGGGCCCGTTTATAATTCACCCCTCCACTTT
cdr3_aa: CASSRDGGPVYNSPLHF

v_call: TRBV2
d_call: -
j_call: TRBJ1-3
clone_size: -
cdr3_nt: TGTGCCGAGAGTTCATTGGTCTCTGGAAACACCATATATTTT
cdr3_aa: CAESSLVSGNTIYF

v_call: TRBV4-2
d_call: TRBD2
j_call: TRBJ2-7
clone_size: once
cdr3_nt: TGTGCCAGCAGCCAGGGGGGGACTTCCTTGTACGAGCAGTACTTC
cdr3_aa: CASSQGGTSLYEQYF

v_call: TRBV10-3
d_call: TRBD2
j_call: TRBJ2-1
clone_size: -
cdr3_nt: TGTGCCATCAGTGCTAGCGGGCTTCAGAATGAGCAGTTCTTC
cdr3_aa: CAISASGLQNEQFF

v_call: TRBV7-8
d_call: -
j_call: TRBJ2-2
clone_size: -
cdr3_nt: TGTGCCAGCAGCTTACTGGGGGGTGACACCGGGGAGCTGTTTTTT
cdr3_aa: CASSLLGGDTGELFF

v_call: TRBV19
d_call: -
j_call: TRBJ1-1
clone_size: few
cdr3_nt: TGTGCCAGTAGTTTCCGGGGGGGTAACACTGAAGCTTTCTTT
cdr3_aa: CASSFRGGNTEAFF

v_call: TRBV5-1
d_call: -
j_call: TRBJ2-3
clone_size: -
cdr3_nt: TGCGCCAGCAGCTTGGCCAGGGTGATTGCAGATACGCAGTATTTT
cdr3_aa: CASSLARVIADTQYF

v_call: TRBV6-5
d_call: -
j_call: TRBJ1-2
clone_size: -
cdr3_nt: TGTGCCAGCAGCCCCGGGAGTTTTAGTAACTATGGCTACACCTTC
cdr3_aa: CASSPGSFSNYGYTF

v_call: TRBV9
d_call: -
j_call: TRBJ1-2
clone_size: -
cdr3_nt: TGTGCCAGCAGCTCCCAGAAGGGAGGCGGCTACACCTTC
cdr3_aa: CASSSQKGGGYTF

v_call: TRBV29-1
d_call: TRBD1
j_call: TRBJ1-1
clone_size: -
cdr3_nt: TGCAGCGCAAAAACAGGGGCGAACACTGAAGCTTTCTTT
cdr3_aa: CSAKTGANTEAFF

v_call: TRBV11-2
d_call: -
j_call: TRBJ1-1
clone_size: -
cdr3_nt: TGTGCCAGCAGCTTAGGACGTGGAGGGTCTGAAGCTTTCTTT
cdr3_aa: CASSLGRGGSEAFF

v_call: TRBV9
d_call: -
j_call: TRBJ2-5
clone_size: -
cdr3_nt: TGTGCCAGCAGCTTTACTCCCAGGGTTGGGGAGACCCAGTACTTC
cdr3_aa: CASSFTPRVGETQYF

v_call: TRBV5-6
d_call: -
j_call: TRBJ1-2
clone_size: -
cdr3_nt: TGTGCCAGCAGCTCGGACTATGGCTACACCTTC
cdr3_aa: CASSSDYGYTF

v_call: TRBV19
d_call: -
j_call: TRBJ2-2
clone_size: once
cdr3_nt: TGTGCCAGTAGTATGGTCCAGGCGGGGTTTTATGGCGGGGAGCTGTTTTTT
cdr3_aa: CASSMVQAGFYGGELFF

v_call: TRBV6-5
d_call: -
j_call: TRBJ1-5
clone_size: -
cdr3_nt: TGTGCCAGCAGTTCACAGGGTACGAGAGGGCAGCCCCAGCATTTT
cdr3_aa: CASSSQGTRGQPQHF

v_call: TRBV30
d_call: TRBD1
j_call: TRBJ1-5
clone_size: -
cdr3_nt: TGTGCCTGGGGACAGGGGTCCGGTCAGCCCCAGCATTTT
cdr3_aa: CAWGQGSGQPQHF

v_call: TRBV7-6
d_call: -
j_call: TRBJ1-3
clone_size: -
cdr3_nt: TGTGCCAGCAGCTTAGAAGCGGCAGGAAACACCATATATTTT
cdr3_aa: CASSLEAAGNTIYF

v_call: TRBV7-6
d_call: -
j_call: TRBJ2-1
clone_size: -
cdr3_nt: TGTGCCAGCAGCTTAGGGGTGGCGGGGTACTACAATGAGCAGTTCTTC
cdr3_aa: CASSLGVAGYYNEQFF

v_call: TRBV7-2
d_call: TRBD2
j_call: TRBJ2-7
clone_size: -
cdr3_nt: TGTGCCAGCAGCTTACGGGGGGAAGGGGCCTACGAGCAGTACTTC
cdr3_aa: CASSLRGEGAYEQYF

v_call: TRBV4-2
d_call: -
j_call: TRBJ1-5
clone_size: -
cdr3_nt: TGTGCCAGCAGCCAAGAAAACAGTAATCAGCCCCAGCATTTT
cdr3_aa: CASSQENSNQPQHF

v_call: TRBV2
d_call: -
j_call: TRBJ1-2
clone_size: few
cdr3_nt: TGTGCCAGCAGTGAAGCGGGGCGCGCCTATGGCTACACCTTC
cdr3_aa: CASSEAGRAYGYTF

v_call: TRBV9
d_call: -
j_call: TRBJ1-3
clone_size: -
cdr3_nt: TGTGCCAGCAGCGTATCGGGCACGGGCACCATATATTTT
cdr3_aa: CASSVSGTGTIYF

v_call: TRBV19
d_call: -
j_call: TRBJ2-3
clone_size: once
cdr3_nt: TGTGCCAGTAGTATCATAGCAGATACGCAGTATTTT
cdr3_aa: CASSIIADTQYF

v_call: TRBV5-8
d_call: -
j_call: TRBJ1-2
clone_size: -
cdr3_nt: TGTGCCAGCAGCTTGATAGGTGGCTACACCTTC
cdr3_aa: CASSLIGGYTF

v_call: TRBV6-1
d_call: -
j_call: TRBJ2-5
clone_size: -
cdr3_nt: TGTGCCAGCGGGCAGATTAAGGAGACCCAGTACTTC
cdr3_aa: CASGQIKETQYF

v_call: TRBV27
d_call: TRBD2
j_call: TRBJ2-3
clone_size: -
cdr3_nt: TGTGCCAGCAGCCAACGAGGGACTAGCGGGGGGGCGAGGACAGATACGCAGTATTTT
cdr3_aa: CASSQRGTSGGARTDTQYF

v_call: TRBV29-1
d_call: TRBD1
j_call: TRBJ1-2
clone_size: -
cdr3_nt: TGCAGCTCGGACAGGGACGGCTACACCTTC
cdr3_aa: CSSDRDGYTF

v_call: TRBV29-1
d_call: TRBD1
j_call: TRBJ1-1
clone_size: -
cdr3_nt: TGCAGCGCCATCCCGGGACAGTACACTGAAGCTTTCTTT
cdr3_aa: CSAIPGQYTEAFF

v_call: TRBV6-6
d_call: TRBD1
j_call: TRBJ2-3
clone_size: -
cdr3_nt: TGTGCCAGCAGTTACTCAGACAGGGATACCACAGATACGCAGTATTTT
cdr3_aa: CASSYSDRDTTDTQYF

v_call: TRBV18
d_call: TRBD2
j_call: TRBJ2-3
clone_size: -
cdr3_nt: TGTGCCAGCTCACCTCAGGGACTAGCGGTGTTCACAGATACGCAGTATTTT
cdr3_aa: CASSPQGLAVFTDTQYF

v_call: TRBV20-1
d_call: TRBD2
j_call: TRBJ2-4
clone_size: -
cdr3_nt: TGCAGTGCTACCCTAGCGGGGAGGTGGTACTTC
cdr3_aa: CSATLAGRWYF

v_call: TRBV23-1
d_call: -
j_call: TRBJ1-5
clone_size: -
cdr3_nt: TGCGCCAGCACCCAGGGTAGCAATCAGCCCCAGCATTTT
cdr3_aa: CASTQGSNQPQHF

v_call: TRBV5-1
d_call: TRBD1
j_call: TRBJ2-1
clone_size: -
cdr3_nt: TGCGCCAGCAGCCTCCTAACGGGACAGGTAAACAATGAGCAGTTCTTC
cdr3_aa: CASSLLTGQVNNEQFF

v_call: TRBV11-2
d_call: -
j_call: TRBJ2-3
clone_size: -
cdr3_nt: -
cdr3_aa: CASSFGPGLGTDTQYF

v_call: TRBV4-1
d_call: -
j_call: TRBJ1-1
clone_size: -
cdr3_nt: TGCGCCAGCAGCCAAGTAAGGGGGAACACTGAAGCTTTCTTT
cdr3_aa: CASSQVRGNTEAFF

v_call: TRBV9
d_call: -
j_call: TRBJ2-2
clone_size: -
cdr3_nt: TGTGCCAGCAGCGGGACACCGACCGGGGAGCTGTTTTTT
cdr3_aa: CASSGTPTGELFF

v_call: TRBV10-3
d_call: -
j_call: TRBJ2-7
clone_size: -
cdr3_nt: TGTGCCAGCAGTGTAATGAGGGGATTATACGAGCAGTACTTC
cdr3_aa: CASSVMRGLYEQYF

v_call: TRBV5-8
d_call: -
j_call: TRBJ1-5
clone_size: -
cdr3_nt: TGTGCCAGCAAATGGGGGACGGGCTTAAATCAGCCCCAGCATTTT
cdr3_aa: CASKWGTGLNQPQHF

v_call: TRBV29-1
d_call: -
j_call: TRBJ1-4
clone_size: -
cdr3_nt: TGCAGCGTTGAAGGGTCGCCTGGGGAAAAACTGTTTTTT
cdr3_aa: CSVEGSPGEKLFF

v_call: TRBV12-5
d_call: -
j_call: TRBJ1-2
clone_size: -
cdr3_nt: TGTGCTAGTGGTTTGGACCGGAATGGTGGCTACACCTTC
cdr3_aa: CASGLDRNGGYTF

v_call: TRBV19
d_call: TRBD1
j_call: TRBJ1-1
clone_size: few
cdr3_nt: TGTGCCAGTAGTACCTCGGACAGGGTGAACACTGAAGCTTTCTTT
cdr3_aa: CASSTSDRVNTEAFF